This entry concerns a single T cell receptor beta chain. Its antigen is still unknown. This entry comes from a study of T-cell memory formation after mild COVID-19. Overall study context: Among the donors, TCR clusters were largely specific to each donor.

CDR3 size: 12 residues. Germline V CDR1 and CDR2: SGDLS, YYNGEE. Trimming removed 0 bases from V and 3 bases from J, with 4 bases in between. Whole-study findings and limits: Some clones that responded turned up in pre-infection memory, which suggests that cross-reactive memory joined in.

TCRdb reprocessed the 5' RACE reads via MiXCR and lists one record per CDR3 protein. In the table there are about 140,000 distinct CDR3 sequences, 11% to 15% of which are singletons. The sample taken for sequencing was PBMCs or a T cell subset sorted from them (not recorded which). The chain combines TRBV9 with TRBJ2-7; no clear D gene. The TCR comes from an adult woman who had mild COVID-19 (a few samples of this study predate the infection). Cell type and time point are not known. CDR3 sequence reads: CASSVDNYEQYF. CDR3 DNA sequence: TGTGCCAGCAGCGTAGACAACTACGAGCAGTACTTC.